This T cell receptor beta chain was captured by sequencing in a study of T cells in localized non-small cell lung cancer. Deletions cut 2 bases from V and 0 bases from J, with 8 bases between. Per germline, CDR1 KGHSH and CDR2 LQKENI. This CDR3 has 15 residues. Produced via immunoSEQ multiplex PCR; TCRdb's table is partial and in-frame only. There are around 25,000 clones in the sample; roughly 80% occur only once, and around 4.3% lies in the top ten. The TCR originated in a woman between 35 and 75 years old with stage I lung adenocarcinoma. This chain connects TRBV18 to TRBJ2-4; no firm D call. Material: peripheral blood, obtained before any cancer treatment. The CDR3 nucleotides are TGTGCCAGCTCACCAACCGTTTTAGCCAAAAACATTCAGTACTTC. It codes for CASSPTVLAKNIQYF.